A single T cell receptor (beta chain) is shown here with its context. This record belongs to a study of blood T cell repertoires in COVID-19. Study at large: T cells, B-cell-depleted T cells, or PBMCs provided the cDNA or gDNA that served as material.

The CDR3 has 15 residues. Germline V gives CDR1 SEHNR, CDR2 FQNEAQ (reference sequence). Trimming shortened V by 4 bases and J by 7 bases, and 17 bases separated the two germline ends. Clones were read by immunoSEQ multiplex PCR, and TCRdb kept only the in-frame ones, dropping some. In the table there are 70,000 or so clones, 85% of which are singletons. This sequence originates from a man older than 75 with acute or convalescent COVID-19. V and J are TRBV7-9 and TRBJ1-5; D call uncertain. The sequenced sample consisted of peripheral blood. The CDR3 DNA is TGTGCCAGCAGCTCCCAGAACGGGTTCGGGCAGCCCCAGCATTTT. Protein sequence: CASSSQNGFGQPQHF.